The 2 T cell receptor beta chains below were found in one sample sequenced in a study of T cell changes during pregnancy in multiple sclerosis. Method: immunoSEQ multiplex PCR; TCRdb's copy keeps in-frame clones and lacks some. The repertoire holds about 50,000 clones, with 90% as singletons. This specimen was peripheral blood, taken after pregnancy. The receptors derive from a female donor in good health, enrolled as a control in a pregnancy study.

The DNA of the CDR3 is TGTGCCAGCAGTCTAGCGGGGGGTTTAGATGAGCAGTTCTTC. It yields the protein CASSLAGGLDEQFF. The chain recombines TRBV6-4 with TRBJ2-1; 11 nucleotides align to TRBD2. The germline gives CDR1 MRHNA, CDR2 SNTAGT. This CDR3 spans 14 amino acids. J was trimmed by 8 bases and V by 5 bases; bases with no gene match: 5.

The genes are TRBV25-1 and TRBJ1-4, with D possibly being TRBD1 (5 bases). V was pared by 5 bases and J by 7 bases, with 14 bases between. Per the germline V gene, CDR1 is MGHDK and CDR2 is SYGVNS. The CDR3 spans 14 residues. The CDR3, as DNA: TGTGCCAGCAGTCCCGGGGGGTGGACTGAAAAACTGTTTTTT. It codes for CASSPGGWTEKLFF.